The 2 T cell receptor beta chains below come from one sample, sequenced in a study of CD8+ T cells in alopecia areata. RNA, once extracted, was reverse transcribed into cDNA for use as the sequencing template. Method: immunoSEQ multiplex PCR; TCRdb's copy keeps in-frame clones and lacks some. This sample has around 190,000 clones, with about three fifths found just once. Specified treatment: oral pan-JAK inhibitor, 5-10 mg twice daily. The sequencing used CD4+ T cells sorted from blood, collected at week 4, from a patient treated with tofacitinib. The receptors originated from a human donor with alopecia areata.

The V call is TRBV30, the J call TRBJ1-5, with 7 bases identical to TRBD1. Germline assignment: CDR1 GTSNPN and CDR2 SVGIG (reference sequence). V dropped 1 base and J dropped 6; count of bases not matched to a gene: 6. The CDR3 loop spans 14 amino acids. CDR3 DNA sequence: TGTGCCTGGAGTGGACAGGGAAGTTTTCAGCCCCAGCATTTT. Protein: CAWSGQGSFQPQHF.

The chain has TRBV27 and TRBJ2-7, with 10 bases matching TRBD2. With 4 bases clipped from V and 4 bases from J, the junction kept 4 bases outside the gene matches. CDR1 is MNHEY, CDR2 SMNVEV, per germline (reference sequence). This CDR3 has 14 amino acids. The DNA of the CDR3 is TGTGCCAGCAGTTACACTAGCGGGGCTTACGAGCAGTACTTC. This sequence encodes CASSYTSGAYEQYF.